These 9 T cell receptor beta chains originate from one sample sequenced in a study of molecular identifiers for immune sequencing clone quantification (dated by TCRdb to 2016 to 2019). Library creation used PCR. This sample was sequenced with a NextSeq 500. The public sequencing data were trimmed at Q25 with fastp and processed into clonotypes with MiXCR by TCRdb, which kept only in-frame beta chains. CDR3 protein sequences are deduplicated, and each keeps its most common genes and DNA. This sample holds approximately 680,000 distinct CDR3 sequences; about 25% were observed only once. The ten largest clones represent 0.6% to 0.9% of the sample. Sequenced: naive CD8+ T cells from blood, with Jurkat cell RNA spiked in. The cell subset or site label on this specimen signifies: FACS-sorted CD8+CD4-CCR7+CD45RA+ naive T cells. The receptors derive from a human donor in good health. Some libraries in this study had Jurkat cell RNA spiked in.

This clonotype was seen a few times. The V and J genes are TRBV6-1 and TRBJ1-5, with D maybe TRBD1 (6 bases). CDR1 is MNHNS and CDR2 is SASEGT in the germline V gene. The V gene lost 5 bases and the J gene lost 4 bases, with 24 bases spanning the gap. CDR3 length equals 18 residues. CDR3 nucleotides: TGTGCCAGCAGTCGAGAGCCTGGGGCAGGGGCCTTTAATCAGCCCCAGCATTTT. It specifies CASSREPGAGAFNQPQHF.

The genes are TRBV6-5 and TRBJ1-2, with D perhaps TRBD1 (6 bases). V lost 10 bases, J lost 8 bases, and 17 bases lay in between. The CDR3 is 12 residues long. Germline V gene sequence: CDR1 MNHEY, CDR2 SVGAGI. CDR3 in DNA: TGTGCCAACAGGGTGGGCATAGGGGGCTACACCTTC. Translating gives CANRVGIGGYTF.

This chain joins TRBV24-1 and TRBJ1-1; D unresolved. Looked up from germline, CDR1 is KGHDR and CDR2 is SFDVKD. The CDR3 is made up of 14 amino acids. Deletions cut 9 bases from V and 1 base from J, with 14 bases between. The CDR3 protein is CATYRGLKNTEAFF. The CDR3 DNA sequence: TGTGCCACCTATCGGGGTTTAAAGAACACTGAAGCTTTCTTT.

This clonotype was counted only a few times. The final CDR3 position lacks the conserved phenylalanine or tryptophan, pointing to a likely read error. This CDR3 is CASSFPGAGEQYS. The CDR3 coding sequence is TGTGCCAGCAGTTTCCCGGGGGCGGGGGAGCAGTACTCC. This sequence joins TRBV27 and TRBJ2-7; either TRBD1 or TRBD2 may supply D (6 bases each). CDR3 length equals 13 residues. V gave up 3 bases and J gave up 7 bases, with 13 bases separating them. Germline V CDR1 and CDR2: MNHEY, SMNVEV (reference sequence).

This clonotype was seen a few times. The chain carries TRBV11-2 and TRBJ2-1, with D maybe TRBD2 (6 bases). Germline CDR1 reads SGHAT; CDR2 reads FQNNGV. Trimming removed 5 bases at V and 6 bases at J, with 20 bases between. This CDR3 comprises 16 residues. The CDR3 DNA is TGTGCCAGCAGCAAACTCGGCGGGGCACAAACCAATGAGCAGTTCTTC. It specifies CASSKLGGAQTNEQFF. The full variable domain, its missing parts supplied by reference TRBV11-2 and TRBJ2-1, is EAGVAQSPRYKIIEKRQSVAFWCNPISGHATLYWYQQILGQGPKLLIQFQNNGVVDDSQLPKDRFSAERLKGVDSTLKIQPAKLEDSAVYLCASSKLGGAQTNEQFFGPGTRLTVL.

The chain employs TRBV20-1 and TRBJ2-7; TRBD2 agrees at 13 bases. The CDR3 covers 15 residues. V gave up 2 bases and J gave up 11 bases; unmatched junction bases: 12. Germline V gene lookup returns CDR1 DFQATT and CDR2 SNEGSKA (reference sequence). The CDR3, as DNA: TGCAGTGCTAGATTGGGACTAGCGGGACCTGGGGTGGAGTACTTC. As protein: CSARLGLAGPGVEYF.

As regards this clonotype: Given a much more abundant clone one base away, this may be a read error. The chain recombines TRBV27 with TRBJ2-3; D perhaps matches TRBD1 (6 bases). Germline CDR1 reads MNHEY; CDR2 reads SMNVEV (reference sequence). The CDR3 consists of 14 residues. Here the CDR3 DNA reads TGTGCCAGCAGTCCTGGGACATCCCAAGATGCGCAGTATTTT. Amino acid sequence: CASSPGTSQDAQYF.

On this clonotype: A read error may account for a junction end that differs from germline. The J gene is TRBJ1-1, the V gene TRBV7-9, with 9 bases lining up with TRBD1. This CDR3 has 18 residues. Germline values: CDR1 SEHNR, CDR2 FQNEAQ (reference sequence). CDR3 residues: CARSLFTGGETSNTEAFF. CDR3 coding DNA: TGTGCCCGCAGCTTATTTACAGGGGGCGAGACGTCGAACACTGAAGCTTTCTTT.

This clonotype was counted a single time. One base away lies a much larger clone, so this may be a sequencing read error. The gene calls are TRBV2 and TRBJ2-3, with D possibly matching TRBD2 (5 bases). Looked up from germline, CDR1 is SNHLY and CDR2 is FYNNEI. V was trimmed by 6 bases and J by 1 base, leaving 26 bases between them. CDR3 size: 19 residues. This CDR3 is CASRLPYTNDGIRTDTQYF. The CDR3 DNA reads TGTGCCAGCAGACTTCCCTACACGAACGACGGGATTCGCACAGATACGCAGTATTTT.